The present T cell receptor beta chain was sequenced within a study of blood T cell repertoires in COVID-19. Study-level information: PBMCs, B-cell-depleted T cells, or T cells provided the cDNA or gDNA that made up the material.

All enrollees were roughly 18 to 90 years old and from around 25 US areas. Donors were grouped by their self-reported clinical history. Exposed participants came across a COVID-19 case within 2 weeks before study entry. Trimming took 3 bases from V and 8 from J, leaving 10 bases between them. Germline-derived CDR1 and CDR2 are DFQATT and SNEGSKA (reference sequence). The length of the CDR3 is 11 residues. Sequencing used immunoSEQ multiplex PCR; TCRdb keeps in-frame clones, though not all of them. The table shows approximately 300,000 clones, with roughly 90% occurring only once. V is TRBV20-1 and J is TRBJ1-2; D is unclear. The TCR sequence derives from a woman aged 25 to 39 who had been exposed to COVID-19. Material for sequencing was PBMCs or T cells enriched from blood (not recorded which). The CDR3 here is CSARRGSGYTF. The CDR3 DNA follows: TGCAGTGCTAGGCGTGGTTCGGGCTACACCTTC.